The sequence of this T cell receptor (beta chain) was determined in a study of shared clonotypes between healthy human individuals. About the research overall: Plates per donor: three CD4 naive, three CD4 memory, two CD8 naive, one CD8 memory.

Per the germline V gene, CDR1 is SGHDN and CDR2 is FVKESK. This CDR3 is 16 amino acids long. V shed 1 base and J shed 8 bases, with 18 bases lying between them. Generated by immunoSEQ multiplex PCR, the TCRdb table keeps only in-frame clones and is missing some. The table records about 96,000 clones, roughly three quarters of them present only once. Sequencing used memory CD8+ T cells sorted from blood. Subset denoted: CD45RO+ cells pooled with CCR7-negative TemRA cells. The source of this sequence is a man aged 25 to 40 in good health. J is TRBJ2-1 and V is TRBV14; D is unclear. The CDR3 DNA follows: TGTGCCAGCAGCCAAGTGAGTGTCGCTGCCGACGATGAGCAGTTCTTC. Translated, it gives CASSQVSVAADDEQFF. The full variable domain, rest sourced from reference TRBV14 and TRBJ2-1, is EAGVTQFPSHSVIEKGQTVTLRCDPISGHDNLYWYRRVMGKEIKFLLHFVKESKQDESGMPNNRFLAERTGGTYSTLKVQPAELEDSGVYFCASSQVSVAADDEQFFGPGTRLTVL.